These T cell receptor beta chains were read from a single sample in a study of blood T cell repertoires in COVID-19. Data came from immunoSEQ multiplex PCR; TCRdb stores just in-frame clones and leaves some out. The sample contains about 350,000 clones, 88% of which appear only once. The sample was peripheral blood. These receptors all come from a woman between 65 and 79 years old with COVID-19, enrolled during active disease. CDR3s include the opening cysteine and the closing phenylalanine or tryptophan. D genes are given only for firm matches. The listing skips clone size in some rows; elsewhere it reads once, few, many or a size class.

abundance: -; d_gene: -; j_gene: TRBJ1-1; v_gene: TRBV7-9; CDR3nt: TGTGCCAGCAGCTTAGCTGGGCAGGGTGAAGCTTTCTTT; CDR3aa: CASSLAGQGEAFF
abundance: -; d_gene: TRBD1; j_gene: TRBJ2-7; v_gene: TRBV11-2; CDR3nt: TGTGCCAGCAGCTTAACAGGGGGGACCTACGAGCAGTACTTC; CDR3aa: CASSLTGGTYEQYF
abundance: -; d_gene: TRBD1; j_gene: TRBJ1-4; v_gene: TRBV28; CDR3nt: TGTGCCAGCACCGGAGACAGGGAACCGGAAAAACTGTTTTTT; CDR3aa: CASTGDREPEKLFF
abundance: -; d_gene: TRBD1; j_gene: TRBJ2-1; v_gene: TRBV27; CDR3nt: TGTGCCACCGAGCTCGCGACAGGGCCCTACAATGAGCAGTTCTTC; CDR3aa: CATELATGPYNEQFF
abundance: -; d_gene: TRBD1; j_gene: TRBJ1-6; v_gene: TRBV4-1; CDR3nt: TGCGCCAGCAGCCAAATTATACAGGGGGCAGGATCACCCCTCCACTTT; CDR3aa: CASSQIIQGAGSPLHF
abundance: -; d_gene: -; j_gene: TRBJ2-7; v_gene: TRBV5-1; CDR3nt: TGCGCCAGCAGCCCCTCCCACATCAACTACGAGCAGTACTTC; CDR3aa: CASSPSHINYEQYF
abundance: -; d_gene: -; j_gene: TRBJ1-3; v_gene: TRBV4-2; CDR3nt: TGTGCCAGCAGCCAAGGAGACAGGTTCTCTGGAAACACCATATATTTT; CDR3aa: CASSQGDRFSGNTIYF
abundance: -; d_gene: -; j_gene: TRBJ2-2; v_gene: TRBV23-1; CDR3nt: TGCGCCAGCAGGCCAGGGGCTTATAATTATGCCGGGGAGCTGTTTTTT; CDR3aa: CASRPGAYNYAGELFF
abundance: once; d_gene: -; j_gene: TRBJ2-2; v_gene: TRBV5-1; CDR3nt: TGCGCCAGCAGCTTGTCCAGCACCGGGGAGCTGTTTTTT; CDR3aa: CASSLSSTGELFF
abundance: few; d_gene: -; j_gene: TRBJ2-7; v_gene: TRBV27; CDR3nt: TGTGCCAGCAGGGGACACAACGAGCAGTACTTC; CDR3aa: CASRGHNEQYF
abundance: few; d_gene: -; j_gene: TRBJ1-2; v_gene: TRBV6-1; CDR3nt: TGTGCCAGCAGTGAACTGTGGGAGAACTATGGCTACACCTTC; CDR3aa: CASSELWENYGYTF
abundance: once; d_gene: TRBD1; j_gene: TRBJ1-5; v_gene: TRBV19; CDR3nt: TGTGCCAGTAGTGGGACAGGCAATCAGCCCCAGCATTTT; CDR3aa: CASSGTGNQPQHF
abundance: -; d_gene: TRBD1; j_gene: TRBJ2-3; v_gene: TRBV30; CDR3nt: TGTGCCTGGGGGACAGGGCGGGTAGTGACAGATACGCAGTATTTT; CDR3aa: CAWGTGRVVTDTQYF
abundance: -; d_gene: -; j_gene: TRBJ1-4; v_gene: TRBV20-1; CDR3nt: TGCAGTGCCTGGACAAATGAAAAACTGTTTTTT; CDR3aa: CSAWTNEKLFF
abundance: -; d_gene: TRBD2; j_gene: TRBJ2-3; v_gene: TRBV5-1; CDR3nt: TGCGCCAGCAGGTCCTATAGCGGGGGGGCTGGAGATACGCAGTATTTT; CDR3aa: CASRSYSGGAGDTQYF
abundance: -; d_gene: -; j_gene: TRBJ1-2; v_gene: TRBV27; CDR3nt: TGTGCCAGCAGTTTGGAGAGATCAGGGTACTATGGCTACACCTTC; CDR3aa: CASSLERSGYYGYTF
abundance: once; d_gene: -; j_gene: TRBJ1-2; v_gene: TRBV19; CDR3nt: TGTGCCAGTAGTCATCCGGACAGCTATGGCTACACCTTC; CDR3aa: CASSHPDSYGYTF
abundance: once; d_gene: -; j_gene: TRBJ1-1; v_gene: TRBV19; CDR3nt: TGTGCCAGTAGTTCTCAGGGTCCCACTGAAGCTTTCTTT; CDR3aa: CASSSQGPTEAFF
abundance: -; d_gene: -; j_gene: TRBJ2-5; v_gene: TRBV9; CDR3nt: TGTGCCAGCAGCCACCTACGAGAGACCCAGTACTTC; CDR3aa: CASSHLRETQYF
abundance: -; d_gene: -; j_gene: TRBJ1-2; v_gene: TRBV27; CDR3nt: TGTGCCAGCAGTTTGTGGGCCTCTAACTATGGCTACACCTTC; CDR3aa: CASSLWASNYGYTF
abundance: few; d_gene: -; j_gene: TRBJ1-2; v_gene: TRBV30; CDR3nt: TGTGCCTGGAGTGTATTGTTACAGGGTGGTGGCTACACCTTC; CDR3aa: CAWSVLLQGGGYTF
abundance: -; d_gene: -; j_gene: TRBJ2-7; v_gene: TRBV29-1; CDR3nt: TGCAGCGTTGAAGATCAACAGAGCTCCTACGAGCAGTACTTC; CDR3aa: CSVEDQQSSYEQYF
abundance: -; d_gene: -; j_gene: TRBJ1-1; v_gene: TRBV5-6; CDR3nt: TGTGCCAGCAGCTCCGGCAGGGGGAACACTGAAGCTTTCTTT; CDR3aa: CASSSGRGNTEAFF
abundance: -; d_gene: -; j_gene: TRBJ1-1; v_gene: TRBV5-6; CDR3nt: TGTGCCAGCAGCTGGGGACACATCACTCCACCGATGAACACTGAAGCTTTCTTT; CDR3aa: CASSWGHITPPMNTEAFF
abundance: once; d_gene: -; j_gene: TRBJ1-2; v_gene: TRBV4-1; CDR3nt: TGCGCCAGCAGCGCCGCGGGGGCCGGAGGCTATGGCTACACCTTC; CDR3aa: CASSAAGAGGYGYTF
abundance: -; d_gene: TRBD1; j_gene: TRBJ2-1; v_gene: TRBV27; CDR3nt: TGTGCCAGCAGTTCGAGACAGGGGGCGCCCACATACGAGCAGTTCTTC; CDR3aa: CASSSRQGAPTYEQFF
abundance: -; d_gene: -; j_gene: TRBJ1-2; v_gene: TRBV19; CDR3nt: TGTGCCAGTAGAGACAGGACGCACGGCTACACCTTC; CDR3aa: CASRDRTHGYTF
abundance: -; d_gene: TRBD1; j_gene: TRBJ1-1; v_gene: TRBV5-1; CDR3nt: TGCGCCAGCAGCTCAAGGACAGGGGGCCCCTCGAACACTGAAGCTTTCTTT; CDR3aa: CASSSRTGGPSNTEAFF
abundance: -; d_gene: -; j_gene: TRBJ2-7; v_gene: TRBV4-1; CDR3nt: TGCGCCAGCAGCCAAGACAGGGGCTACGAGCAGTACTTC; CDR3aa: CASSQDRGYEQYF
abundance: -; d_gene: TRBD1; j_gene: TRBJ1-1; v_gene: TRBV2; CDR3nt: TGTGCCTGCCGGGACAGCCTCATGAACACTGAAGCTTTCTTT; CDR3aa: CACRDSLMNTEAFF
abundance: few; d_gene: TRBD2; j_gene: TRBJ2-1; v_gene: TRBV28; CDR3nt: TGTGCCAGCAGTTTATGGACTAGCAACTACAATGAGCAGTTCTTC; CDR3aa: CASSLWTSNYNEQFF
abundance: -; d_gene: -; j_gene: TRBJ2-1; v_gene: TRBV5-6; CDR3nt: TGTGCCAGCAGCTTCCTCGGGACACAGGTTTACAATGAGCAGTTCTTC; CDR3aa: CASSFLGTQVYNEQFF
abundance: -; d_gene: -; j_gene: TRBJ1-3; v_gene: TRBV24-1; CDR3nt: TGTGCCACCACTCAGGGGTTCTCTGGAAACACCATATATTTT; CDR3aa: CATTQGFSGNTIYF
abundance: -; d_gene: TRBD2; j_gene: TRBJ2-1; v_gene: TRBV13; CDR3nt: TGTGCCAGCAGCTTAGGAAGGACTAGCGGGTACAATGAGCAGTTCTTC; CDR3aa: CASSLGRTSGYNEQFF
abundance: -; d_gene: TRBD1; j_gene: TRBJ1-2; v_gene: TRBV5-6; CDR3nt: TGTGCCAGCAGCTCGGGACAGGGGTGTTATGGCTACACCTTC; CDR3aa: CASSSGQGCYGYTF
abundance: -; d_gene: TRBD2; j_gene: TRBJ2-7; v_gene: TRBV9; CDR3nt: TGTGCCAGCAGCGTAGAGGGCGGGGAGGGGAGCGAGCAGTACTTC; CDR3aa: CASSVEGGEGSEQYF
abundance: once; d_gene: -; j_gene: TRBJ1-5; v_gene: TRBV30; CDR3nt: TGTGCCTGGAGTGTACAGGGAACCCCCTATAGCAATCAGCCCCAGCATTTT; CDR3aa: CAWSVQGTPYSNQPQHF
abundance: -; d_gene: TRBD1; j_gene: TRBJ2-3; v_gene: TRBV5-1; CDR3nt: TGCGCCAGCAGCGCAACAGGGGGCGCGGTAGATACGCAGTATTTT; CDR3aa: CASSATGGAVDTQYF
abundance: -; d_gene: TRBD1; j_gene: TRBJ1-1; v_gene: TRBV6-2/TRBV6-3; CDR3nt: TGTGCCAGCAGTTCCGTGGACAGGGCGGTTAGGACTGAAGCTTTCTTT; CDR3aa: CASSSVDRAVRTEAFF
abundance: -; d_gene: -; j_gene: TRBJ2-1; v_gene: TRBV27; CDR3nt: TGTGCCAGCAGGCCCCCGGGTTTTCGGAATGAGCAGTTCTTC; CDR3aa: CASRPPGFRNEQFF
abundance: once; d_gene: TRBD2; j_gene: TRBJ2-1; v_gene: TRBV28; CDR3nt: TGTGCCAGCAGTCCCGGGACAGGACTTAGCGGGGGGCATGAGCAGTTCTTC; CDR3aa: CASSPGTGLSGGHEQFF
abundance: -; d_gene: -; j_gene: TRBJ1-1; v_gene: TRBV6-5; CDR3nt: TGTGCCAGCACCCACGGGGGCACTGAAGCTTTCTTT; CDR3aa: CASTHGGTEAFF
abundance: -; d_gene: TRBD1; j_gene: TRBJ1-5; v_gene: TRBV4-1; CDR3nt: TGCGCCAGCAGCCAACTGGGACAGGGCTATCAGCCCCAGCATTTT; CDR3aa: CASSQLGQGYQPQHF
abundance: -; d_gene: -; j_gene: TRBJ1-1; v_gene: TRBV6-1; CDR3nt: TGTGCCAGCATTACAGGATTGAACACTGAAGCTTTCTTT; CDR3aa: CASITGLNTEAFF
abundance: -; d_gene: -; j_gene: TRBJ1-1; v_gene: TRBV19; CDR3nt: TGTGCCAGTCACCACCTTACATCCGGGACACCGAACACTGAAGCTTTCTTT; CDR3aa: CASHHLTSGTPNTEAFF
abundance: -; d_gene: TRBD2; j_gene: TRBJ2-7; v_gene: TRBV6-5; CDR3nt: TGTGCCAGCAGTCCGGGACTAGCTTTTGTCTACGAGCAGTACTTC; CDR3aa: CASSPGLAFVYEQYF
abundance: -; d_gene: -; j_gene: TRBJ1-5; v_gene: TRBV6-2/TRBV6-3; CDR3nt: TGTGCCAGCAGTTACTCGAGTTTATATCAGCCCCAGCATTTT; CDR3aa: CASSYSSLYQPQHF
abundance: -; d_gene: -; j_gene: TRBJ1-1; v_gene: TRBV11-2; CDR3nt: TGTGCCAGCAGCCGTTCCACGGTCCTCACTGAAGCTTTCTTT; CDR3aa: CASSRSTVLTEAFF
abundance: -; d_gene: -; j_gene: TRBJ1-5; v_gene: TRBV24-1; CDR3nt: TGTGCCACCCGCCCCCCCCGGGACACCCCAACGCCCCAGCATTTT; CDR3aa: CATRPPRDTPTPQHF
abundance: -; d_gene: -; j_gene: TRBJ1-5; v_gene: TRBV7-8; CDR3nt: TGTGCCAGCAGCCCCCGCAGGGAGGGTCGAAATCAGCCCCAGCATTTT; CDR3aa: CASSPRREGRNQPQHF
abundance: -; d_gene: -; j_gene: TRBJ1-6; v_gene: TRBV5-5; CDR3nt: TGTGCCAGCAGCTTGACAGGATCGACCTATAATTCACCCCTCCACTTT; CDR3aa: CASSLTGSTYNSPLHF
abundance: -; d_gene: TRBD2; j_gene: TRBJ2-2; v_gene: TRBV7-8; CDR3nt: TGTGCCAGCAGCCTTACTAGCGCAGTCAGAATGAACACCGGGGAGCTGTTTTTT; CDR3aa: CASSLTSAVRMNTGELFF
abundance: -; d_gene: -; j_gene: TRBJ1-2; v_gene: TRBV18; CDR3nt: TGTGCCAGCTCACACTCCATGGAGGGCGGAGGCTACACCTTC; CDR3aa: CASSHSMEGGGYTF
abundance: once; d_gene: TRBD1; j_gene: TRBJ1-1; v_gene: TRBV29-1; CDR3nt: TGCAGCGTCCCACGGCAGGGGGCCGCTGAAGCTTTCTTT; CDR3aa: CSVPRQGAAEAFF
abundance: -; d_gene: -; j_gene: TRBJ1-2; v_gene: TRBV14; CDR3nt: TGTGCCAGCAGCCCGGACACTTACTATGGCTACACCTTC; CDR3aa: CASSPDTYYGYTF
abundance: -; d_gene: -; j_gene: TRBJ1-2; v_gene: TRBV5-1; CDR3nt: TGCGCCAGCAGCTCCCAGTCAGCTAACTATGGCTACACCTTC; CDR3aa: CASSSQSANYGYTF
abundance: once; d_gene: -; j_gene: TRBJ1-2; v_gene: TRBV19; CDR3nt: TGTGCCAGTAGTATACAGGGAATTAATAATGGCTACACCTTC; CDR3aa: CASSIQGINNGYTF
abundance: -; d_gene: TRBD2; j_gene: TRBJ2-3; v_gene: TRBV10-3; CDR3nt: TGTGCCATCAGTGAACTAGCGGGGGGCACTAGCACAGATACGCAGTATTTT; CDR3aa: CAISELAGGTSTDTQYF
abundance: -; d_gene: -; j_gene: TRBJ1-2; v_gene: TRBV28; CDR3nt: TGTGCCAGCAGTTTAAAGAGGTATGGCTACACCTTC; CDR3aa: CASSLKRYGYTF